These 25 T cell receptor beta chains were all obtained from the same sample, sequenced in a study of T cells in Graves' hyperthyroidism and ophthalmopathy. The investigators amplified TCR beta CDR3 regions from RNA transcripts. HTBI primers drove first-round RT-PCR of the TCR CDR3. TCRdb re-derived calls from the multiplex PCR reads in MiXCR, one entry per CDR3 protein. Among under 350,000 distinct CDR3 sequences listed, 13% were seen once. The specimen sequenced was blood. The receptors derive from a woman in her 30s with Graves' hyperthyroidism that later progressed to Graves' ophthalmopathy.

The chain carries TRBV5-6 and TRBJ2-5; 12 nucleotides line up with TRBD1. CDR1 and CDR2 (germline): SGHDT, YYEEEE. J gave up 0 bases and V 0 bases, and 3 bases lay outside the gene matches. The CDR3 spans 17 residues. CDR3 nucleotides: TGTGCCAGCAGCTTGGAGGGACAGGGGGCGTACCAAGAGACCCAGTACTTC. Its translation: CASSLEGQGAYQETQYF.

The chain carries TRBV30 and TRBJ2-2, with TRBD1 as a possible D gene (6 bases). CDR3 size: 14 residues. Trimming removed 2 bases at V and 4 bases at J, with 11 bases between. Germline V gives CDR1 GTSNPN, CDR2 SVGIG (reference sequence). The CDR3 loop is CAWSRGLSTGELFF. Written as DNA, the CDR3 is TGTGCCTGGAGTAGGGGGTTGAGCACCGGGGAGCTGTTTTTT.

This clonotype was picked up many times. The V gene is TRBV2, the J gene TRBJ2-2; D is uncertain. This CDR3 comprises 14 residues. The germline V gene encodes CDR1 SNHLY and CDR2 FYNNEI. The germline V and J ends were trimmed by 3 bases and 0 bases, with 5 bases remaining between them. The CDR3 sequence is CASSDGPNTGELFF. CDR3 in DNA: TGTGCCAGCAGTGACGGCCCGAACACCGGGGAGCTGTTTTTT.

This clonotype came up many times. The V gene is TRBV20-1, the J gene TRBJ1-1, with unresolved D. The V end lost 3 bases, the J end lost 1 base, and 9 bases lay between the germline ends. Germline CDR1 is DFQATT and CDR2 is SNEGSKA (reference sequence). The CDR3 runs to 13 residues. The CDR3 region is CSASGQKNTEAFF. The CDR3 coding sequence is TGCAGTGCTAGTGGGCAGAAGAACACTGAAGCTTTCTTT.

This clonotype was seen a few times. This rearrangement joins TRBV7-9 to TRBJ2-1, with D possibly matching TRBD2 (6 bases). This CDR3 is 15 amino acids long. Between the trimmed V and J ends, which lost 2 bases and 5 bases, there was a span of 13 bases. Germline assignment: CDR1 SEHNR and CDR2 FQNEAQ (reference sequence). CDR3 nucleotide sequence: TGTGCCAGCAGCTTAAGCTCTGGGGGGAACAATGAGCAGTTCTTC. Translating gives CASSLSSGGNNEQFF.

This clonotype showed up many times. The chain is built from TRBV9 and TRBJ1-1; possible D gene TRBD1, 6 bases. The V end was cut by 3 bases, the J end by 4 bases, with 22 bases between. From germline, CDR1 is SGDLS and CDR2 YYNGEE. This CDR3 is built from 17 residues. In nucleotides, the CDR3 is TGTGCCAGCAGCGCCGGAGGGGGGGGGCGTGTGGGCACTGAAGCTTTCTTT. Amino acids: CASSAGGGGRVGTEAFF.

As regards this clonotype: A much larger clone lies a single base off, so this may be a read error. This CDR3 is CSAAEAYISPLHF. The CDR3, as DNA: TGCAGTGCAGCGGAGGCCTATATTTCACCCCTCCACTTT. The genes are TRBV20-1 and TRBJ1-6; unclear D gene. Germline CDR1 reads DFQATT; CDR2 reads SNEGSKA (reference sequence). This CDR3 comprises 13 residues.

This clonotype showed up many times. The chain recombines TRBV20-1 with TRBJ2-1; 10 nucleotides match TRBD2. Looked up from germline, CDR1 is DFQATT and CDR2 is SNEGSKA (reference sequence). The CDR3 spans 15 residues. Losses at the gene ends were 3 bases for V and 5 bases for J; bases not matched to a gene: 7. CDR3 protein: CSASSGTSVNNEQFF. DNA of the CDR3: TGCAGTGCTAGTTCGGGGACTAGCGTGAACAATGAGCAGTTCTTC.

The gene calls are TRBV2 and TRBJ2-3; the match to TRBD2 covers 9 bases. Unmatched junction bases numbered 4, after V lost 8 bases and J lost 1 base. The CDR3 length is 14 residues. Germline CDR1 is SNHLY and CDR2 is FYNNEI. The CDR3 reads CASPTSGGTDTQYF. The CDR3 DNA reads as TGTGCCAGCCCGACTAGCGGAGGCACAGATACGCAGTATTTT.

There are many counts of this clonotype. J is TRBJ2-1 and V is TRBV20-1; 10 bases match TRBD2. This CDR3 spans 15 amino acids. Germline V CDR1 and CDR2: DFQATT, SNEGSKA (reference sequence). Trimming removed 2 bases from V and 2 bases from J; junction bases left unmatched: 3. In nucleotides, the CDR3 is TGCAGTGCTAGAACCGGGACTAGCGCCTACAATGAGCAGTTCTTC. It specifies CSARTGTSAYNEQFF.

This clonotype showed up many times. The genes are TRBV28 and TRBJ2-7; 10 bases fit TRBD1. CDR1 and CDR2 from the germline V gene are MDHEN and SYDVKM. V was clipped by 5 bases and J by 6 bases; unmatched bases: 7. The CDR3 is made up of 14 amino acids. CDR3: CASSTGTGASEQYF. The CDR3 coding sequence is TGTGCCAGCAGTACCGGGACAGGGGCGTCCGAGCAGTACTTC. Variable domain in full (rest from reference TRBV28 and TRBJ2-7): DVKVTQSSRYLVKRTGEKVFLECVQDMDHENMFWYRQDPGLGLRLIYFSYDVKMKEKGDIPEGYSVSREKKERFSLILESASTNQTSMYLCASSTGTGASEQYFGPGTRLTVT.

This clonotype was found a few times. The V gene is TRBV6-4, the J gene TRBJ2-2, with TRBD1 matching over 12 bases. J gave up 6 bases and V 6 bases, and 8 bases lay outside the gene matches. Germline CDR1 MRHNA, CDR2 SNTAGT. The CDR3 contains 16 residues. The CDR3 DNA reads as TGTGCCAGCAGGGAACCGGGACAGGGGGCGGCCGGGGAGCTGTTTTTT. This encodes CASREPGQGAAGELFF.

Comment on this clonotype: Just one base apart from a much larger clone, this may be a read error. The chain uses TRBV24-1 and TRBJ2-3, with 9 bases lining up with TRBD2. Germline V gene lookup returns CDR1 KGHDR and CDR2 SFDVKD. This CDR3 has 15 residues. CDR3 DNA: TGTGCCACCGGTGATGGGGGACTAGCCACAGATACGCAGTATTTT. It yields the protein CATGDGGLATDTQYF.

There are many counts of this clonotype. V is TRBV19 and J is TRBJ1-5; the match to TRBD1 covers 8 bases. Germline CDR1 and CDR2: LNHDA and SQIVND (reference sequence). V dropped 8 bases and J dropped 2; count of bases not matched to a gene: 11. There are 16 residues in the CDR3. CDR3 bases: TGTGCCAGTGACGGGAGCAGGGGGCTTGGCAATCAGCCCCAGCATTTT. Encoded protein: CASDGSRGLGNQPQHF.

This clonotype was detected ten times or more. The J gene is TRBJ2-5, the V gene TRBV12-3 or TRBV12-4; 7 bases match TRBD2. V lost 4 bases, J lost 5 bases, and 4 bases stayed unmatched. The CDR3 runs 13 residues. CDR3 residues: CASSSSGGETQYF. The DNA of the CDR3 is TGTGCCAGCAGTTCTAGCGGTGGGGAGACCCAGTACTTC.

This clonotype was counted ten times or more. The rearrangement uses TRBV7-2 and TRBJ2-7; D may be TRBD1 or TRBD2 (7 bases each). The CDR3 length is 15 residues. V was cut by 5 bases and J by 0 bases, with 14 bases left in between. Germline loops: CDR1 SGHTA, CDR2 FQGNSA. CDR3 protein: CASSPQGGSSYEQYF. The CDR3 nucleotides read TGTGCCAGCAGCCCCCAGGGGGGGAGCTCCTACGAGCAGTACTTC.

The table lists this clonotype with many counts. The chain couples TRBV9 to TRBJ1-1; D gene uncertain. Germline-derived CDR1 and CDR2 are SGDLS and YYNGEE. The CDR3 extends over 14 amino acids. Trimming pared 0 bases from V and 4 bases from J, leaving 10 bases between. The chain's CDR3 is CASSVDSRVTEAFF. CDR3 nucleotides: TGTGCCAGCAGCGTAGACTCGAGGGTCACTGAAGCTTTCTTT.

The table lists this clonotype with many counts. The chain combines TRBV7-2 with TRBJ2-1, with a weak D call TRBD2 (6 bases). CDR3 length: 15 amino acids. The germline CDR1 and CDR2 sequences are SGHTA and FQGNSA. V dropped 5 bases and J dropped 0 bases, with 11 bases sitting between them. The CDR3 spells CASSVGAGSYNEQFF. The CDR3 nucleotides read TGTGCCAGCAGCGTCGGAGCGGGCTCCTACAATGAGCAGTTCTTC.

This clonotype was seen ten or more times. The V call is TRBV5-4, the J call TRBJ2-7, with D hard to call. Germline assignment: CDR1 SGHNT and CDR2 YYREEE (reference sequence). This CDR3 region has 14 residues. V lost 4 bases and J 2 bases, leaving 13 bases between the germline ends. The CDR3 DNA sequence: TGTGCCAGCAGCCAGGTCCTTCCTCCCTACGAGCAGTACTTC. Protein product: CASSQVLPPYEQYF.

This clonotype was recorded at least ten times. This sequence joins TRBV10-3 and TRBJ2-5; 7 bases are shared with TRBD1. Germline-derived CDR1 and CDR2 are ENHRY and SYGVKD. The CDR3 has 15 amino acids. The trim removed 2 bases at V and 0 bases at J, leaving 3 bases unmatched. The CDR3 DNA is TGTGCCATCAGTGAGACCGGGACAGACCAAGAGACCCAGTACTTC. Translated, it gives CAISETGTDQETQYF.

This clonotype was picked up many times. V and J are TRBV27 and TRBJ1-1; no clear D. Between the trimmed V and J ends, which lost 5 bases and 2 bases, there was a span of 12 bases. The germline V gene has CDR1 MNHEY and CDR2 SMNVEV (reference sequence). The CDR3 length is 14 residues. The CDR3 loop is CASSRASKNTEAFF. The CDR3 DNA sequence: TGTGCCAGCAGTCGAGCCAGTAAAAACACTGAAGCTTTCTTT.

In this sample, this clonotype turned up many times. The chain joins TRBV7-2 to TRBJ2-2, with 12 bases matching TRBD1. In germline, CDR1 is SGHTA, CDR2 FQGNSA. This CDR3 spans 16 amino acids. Trimming cost V 4 bases and J 6 bases; bases outside gene matches: 6. CDR3: CASSSGQGATSGELFF. For the CDR3, the DNA is TGTGCCAGCAGCTCGGGACAGGGGGCGACGTCCGGGGAGCTGTTTTTT.

Ten or more counts support this clonotype. V and J are TRBV11-2 and TRBJ2-7; 9 positions agree with TRBD1. The CDR3 consists of 16 residues. CDR1 SGHAT and CDR2 FQNNGV come from the germline V gene. V trimming: 5 bases; J trimming: 2 bases; junction bases outside the gene matches: 10. This CDR3 is CASSPSDRGRAYEQYF. In DNA form, the CDR3 reads TGTGCCAGCAGCCCCTCGGACAGGGGAAGGGCCTACGAGCAGTACTTC.

This clonotype was seen repeatedly, ten times or more. This chain connects TRBV6-2 or TRBV6-3 to TRBJ1-1; unclear D gene. V dropped 7 bases and J dropped 6 bases, with 21 bases sitting between them. Germline CDR1 and CDR2: MNHEY and SVGEGT. The CDR3 consists of 15 residues. CDR3 in amino acids: CASTPSPWSSSEAFF. The CDR3 nucleotides are TGTGCCAGCACCCCTTCGCCCTGGTCGTCCTCTGAAGCTTTCTTT.

This clonotype was seen many times. V gene TRBV28 combines with J gene TRBJ2-1; 11 positions match TRBD2. In germline, CDR1 is MDHEN, CDR2 SYDVKM. Losses at the gene ends were 1 base for V and 7 bases for J; bases not matched to a gene: 9. The CDR3 runs to 17 residues. CDR3 in DNA: TGTGCCAGCAGTTTATCACTATCGGGGACTAGCGGAAATGAGCAGTTCTTC. This sequence encodes CASSLSLSGTSGNEQFF.